The entry that follows covers one T cell receptor beta chain sequence. The data stem from a study of sequential checkpoint blockade in melanoma. Treatment indicated: randomized to nivolumab then ipilimumab (arm A) or the reverse (arm B). Generated by immunoSEQ multiplex PCR, the TCRdb table keeps only in-frame clones and is missing some. Among 2,500 to 3,500 clones listed, 25% to 40% were seen once. The CDR3 extends over 15 amino acids. The sequence came from a human donor with melanoma. V usage is TRBV1 and J usage is TRBJ2-5; TRBD1 is the table's D call, not checked against the DNA. TRBV1 is designated a pseudogene. Sequencing was performed on tumor tissue (inferred from file names), taken from a patient given nivolumab and ipilimumab in sequence. The CDR3 loop reads CASSQRGTVQETQYF. The CDR3 nucleotides are TGCGCCAGCAGCCAACGCGGGACAGTACAAGAGACCCAGTACTTC.